The text below deals with one TCR beta chain. Its specificity is unknown. The data originate from a study of cytomegalovirus exposure and HLA in healthy donors. Study-wide results and caveats: Cytomegalovirus association was listed for under 200 TCR beta chains.

The repertoire was sequenced with immunoSEQ multiplex PCR; TCRdb's copy has only in-frame clones and lacks some. The sample has roughly 150,000 clones; roughly 89% are singletons. CDR3 length equals 16 residues. V was trimmed by 2 bases and J by 0 bases, leaving 14 bases between them. Germline loops: CDR1 GTSNPN, CDR2 SVGIG (reference sequence). The V call is TRBV30, the J call TRBJ1-5; D unclear. This TCR was recovered from a woman aged 18-29 years in good health and CMV-seropositive. The specimen was PBMCs. The CDR3 is CAWSPRTPNSNQPQHF. Written as DNA, the CDR3 is TGTGCCTGGAGTCCACGGACTCCCAATAGCAATCAGCCCCAGCATTTT.